One sample yielded the 5 T cell receptor beta chains listed below, sequenced in a study of neurological immune-mediated disorders. TCRdb reanalysed the 5' RACE reads using MiXCR and keeps one entry per CDR3 protein. The table records around 80,000 distinct CDR3 sequences, approximately 10% of them present only once. The specimen sequenced was PBMCs. These receptors were obtained from a man in his forties or fifties in good health.

This clonotype was seen at least ten times. The rearrangement links TRBV10-3 to TRBJ2-3; 10 bases line up with TRBD2. The CDR3 extends over 16 amino acids. V dropped 0 bases and J dropped 2; count of bases not matched to a gene: 2. The V gene's germline CDR1 is ENHRY and CDR2 SYGVKD. This chain's CDR3 is CAISESSGGLTDTQYF. CDR3 bases: TGTGCCATCAGTGAGTCTAGCGGGGGGCTCACAGATACGCAGTATTTT.

This clonotype was counted ten times or more. J is TRBJ1-1 and V is TRBV4-2; 7 nucleotides align to TRBD1. The trim removed 4 bases at V and 3 bases at J, leaving 11 bases unmatched. The CDR3 is made up of 16 amino acids. CDR1 and CDR2 from the germline V gene are LGHNA and YNFKEQ. CDR3 coding DNA: TGTGCCAGCAGCCCCTCAGGGGGGCCAGAGGACACTGAAGCTTTCTTT. It encodes CASSPSGGPEDTEAFF.

This chain joins TRBV19 and TRBJ2-1; D may correspond to TRBD1 or TRBD2 (5 bases each). Per germline, CDR1 LNHDA and CDR2 SQIVND (reference sequence). The CDR3 sequence is 13 residues long. V was pared by 5 bases and J by 5 bases, with 10 bases between. CDR3 nucleotide sequence: TGTGCCAGTAGTTGGGGGTCCGACAATGAGCAGTTCTTC. Translating gives CASSWGSDNEQFF.

The sample holds many counts of this clonotype. This chain uses TRBV20-1 with TRBJ2-1; 7 nucleotides align to TRBD2. Per the germline V gene, CDR1 is DFQATT and CDR2 is SNEGSKA (reference sequence). The CDR3 covers 15 residues. Trimming at V came to 1 base and at J to 4 bases, leaving 7 bases not matched to a gene. The DNA of the CDR3 is TGCAGTGCTAGAGGGGCGGGGGTGCTATACAATGAGCAGTTCTTC. Amino acids: CSARGAGVLYNEQFF.

This chain uses TRBV6-5 with TRBJ2-3; tentatively, D is TRBD2 (6 bases). The CDR3 runs 17 residues. The V end was cut by 0 bases, the J end by 0 bases, with 13 bases between. CDR1 and CDR2 (germline): MNHEY, SVGAGI. The CDR3 region has the DNA TGTGCCAGCAGTTACTCGAACTGGGGGGTTAGCACAGATACGCAGTATTTT. The encoded protein is CASSYSNWGVSTDTQYF.